A single sample is the source of the 17 T cell receptor beta chains below, sequenced in a study of T cells in Graves' hyperthyroidism and ophthalmopathy. TCR beta CDR3 regions were amplified from RNA transcripts. First-round RT-PCR of the TCR CDR3 relied on the HTBI primer set. TCRdb re-derived calls from the multiplex PCR reads in MiXCR, one entry per CDR3 protein. The sample lists around 300,000 distinct CDR3 sequences, 22% occurring once. Input material: blood. The source is a man aged 25 to 45 with Graves' ophthalmopathy.

The gene calls are TRBV12-3 or TRBV12-4 and TRBJ2-2; D is perhaps TRBD2 (5 bases). Between the trimmed V and J ends, which lost 10 bases and 1 base, there was a span of 10 bases. The length of the CDR3 is 13 residues. CDR3 nucleotides: TGTGCCATCAACGAGGGGAACACCGGGGAGCTGTTTTTT. This translates into CAINEGNTGELFF.

Only a few counts were recorded for this clonotype. The CDR3 region has the DNA TGCAGCGTTGCCCAGTTCTTCTACAATGAGCAGTTCTTC. It translates to CSVAQFFYNEQFF. The chain combines TRBV29-1 with TRBJ2-1, with D uncertain. Germline loops: CDR1 SQVTM, CDR2 ANQGSEA. Trimming removed 4 bases from V and 3 bases from J, with 10 bases in between. This CDR3 is 13 amino acids long.

The chain combines TRBV10-3 with TRBJ2-5; D not certain. The V and J ends lost 6 bases and 4 bases respectively, with 6 bases between them. Germline-derived CDR1 and CDR2 are ENHRY and SYGVKD. The CDR3 length is 11 residues. CDR3 nucleotide sequence: TGTGCCATCAGGCAAGGAGAGACCCAGTACTTC. It yields the protein CAIRQGETQYF.

J is TRBJ1-5 and V is TRBV7-8; no reliable D call. Per the germline V gene, CDR1 is SGHVS and CDR2 is FQNEAQ. V was cut by 5 bases and J by 1 base, with 18 bases left in between. This CDR3 is built from 17 residues. Here the CDR3 reads CASSQTISEDSNQPQHF. CDR3 nucleotide sequence: TGTGCCAGCAGCCAGACGATTTCGGAGGACAGCAATCAGCCCCAGCATTTT.

In its sample, this clonotype was seen many times. The chain is built from TRBV20-1 and TRBJ2-7; TRBD1 might be the D (8 bases). The CDR3 runs to 15 residues. The germline CDR1 and CDR2 sequences are DFQATT and SNEGSKA (reference sequence). The V end was cut by 0 bases, the J end by 2 bases, with 14 bases between. The chain's CDR3 is CSARDRTGRAYEQYF. The CDR3 DNA follows: TGCAGTGCTAGAGATCGGACAGGGAGGGCCTACGAGCAGTACTTC.

This clonotype was seen repeatedly, ten times or more. The chain recombines TRBV27 with TRBJ2-7, with 12 bases aligning to TRBD2. The CDR3 runs 15 residues. Trimming took 4 bases from V and 0 from J; bases not matched to a gene: 1. From germline, CDR1 is MNHEY and CDR2 SMNVEV (reference sequence). Here the CDR3 reads CASSSLAGGSYEQYF. CDR3 bases: TGTGCCAGCAGTTCACTAGCGGGAGGCTCCTACGAGCAGTACTTC.

This clonotype turned up a few times. The chain carries TRBV6-2 or TRBV6-3 and TRBJ2-3, with D tentatively TRBD2 (6 bases). This CDR3 comprises 16 residues. In germline, CDR1 is MNHEY, CDR2 SVGEGT. The germline V and J ends were trimmed by 4 bases and 1 base, with 15 bases remaining between them. Here the CDR3 DNA reads TGTGCCAGCAGTTCAACGTGGGGGGTTGGCACAGATACGCAGTATTTT. Its translation is CASSSTWGVGTDTQYF.

This clonotype was picked up a small number of times. The CDR3 sequence: CASSILGAGTLEKLFF. DNA of the CDR3: TGTGCCAGCAGTATCCTCGGGGCAGGGACACTTGAAAAACTGTTTTTT. V gene TRBV12-3 or TRBV12-4 combines with J gene TRBJ1-4, with D possibly being TRBD1 (6 bases). This CDR3 comprises 16 residues. V was pared by 5 bases and J by 7 bases, with 20 bases between.

This clonotype has only a few counts. The gene calls are TRBV28 and TRBJ2-5; a weak D match, TRBD2 (5 bases). V lost 1 base to trimming and J lost 5 bases, with 8 bases between them. This CDR3 is 13 amino acids long. The germline CDR1 and CDR2 sequences are MDHEN and SYDVKM. The CDR3 DNA sequence: TGTGCCAGCAGTTTATATTGGAGGGAGACCCAGTACTTC. It codes for CASSLYWRETQYF.

There are many counts of this clonotype. This chain connects TRBV5-1 to TRBJ2-1; D remains ambiguous. Germline loops: CDR1 SGHRS, CDR2 YFSETQ. The CDR3 is 11 amino acids. V was trimmed by 4 bases and J by 6 bases, leaving 5 bases between them. The CDR3 is CASSITNEQFF. The DNA for the CDR3 is TGCGCCAGCAGCATCACCAATGAGCAGTTCTTC.

Note on this clonotype: Mismatch with germline at one junction end may stem from a read error. The chain recombines TRBV5-4 with TRBJ2-2; D may be TRBD2 (5 bases). CDR1 is SGHNT, CDR2 YYREEE, per germline (reference sequence). The CDR3 loop spans 13 amino acids. This CDR3 reads CATGGPAPGELFF. CDR3 in DNA: TGCGCCACCGGAGGCCCAGCTCCCGGGGAGCTGTTTTTT.

This clonotype was counted between two and nine times. The CDR3 DNA is TGTGCCAGCAGACCGGGACTAATCGGGGATGAGCAGTTCTTC. Translation: CASRPGLIGDEQFF. This sequence joins TRBV6-2 or TRBV6-3 and TRBJ2-1; TRBD2 agrees at 7 bases. In germline, CDR1 is MNHEY, CDR2 SVGEGT. Trimming took 6 bases from V and 8 from J; bases not matched to a gene: 10. The CDR3 is 14 amino acids.

V and J are TRBV7-6 and TRBJ1-1; D gene ambiguous. The germline V gene encodes CDR1 SGHVS and CDR2 FNYEAQ. The CDR3 loop spans 13 amino acids. V shed 2 bases and J shed 1 base, with 5 bases lying between them. The CDR3 sequence: CASSLRRNTEAFF. CDR3 DNA sequence: TGTGCCAGCAGCTTAAGAAGGAACACTGAAGCTTTCTTT.

The genes are TRBV11-2 and TRBJ1-2; 8 bases align to TRBD1. The ends lost 0 bases at V and 8 bases at J; junction bases unmatched: 8. CDR1 and CDR2 (germline): SGHAT, FQNNGV. This CDR3 is 15 amino acids long. CDR3 sequence reads: CASSLEGTGDLGYTF. CDR3 in DNA: TGTGCCAGCAGCTTAGAAGGGACAGGAGACCTCGGCTACACCTTC.

This clonotype was seen repeatedly, ten times or more. The genes are TRBV6-1 and TRBJ1-1; no clear D. The V gene's germline CDR1 is MNHNS and CDR2 SASEGT. The ends were cut back, 10 bases at V and 1 base at J, with 16 bases in the middle. The CDR3 is 14 amino acids. The CDR3 nucleotides are TGTGCCATAACAGCCAGACCTGGGAACACTGAAGCTTTCTTT. Translated: CAITARPGNTEAFF.

Ten or more counts support this clonotype. The chain recombines TRBV18 with TRBJ2-5; maybe TRBD2 (5 bases). The CDR3 contains 16 residues. CDR1 is KGHSH, CDR2 LQKENI, per germline. Trimming left V 4 bases short and J 4 bases short, with 19 bases between. CDR3 sequence reads: CASSLGRGAVGETQYF. CDR3 bases: TGTGCCAGCTCACTTGGGCGTGGAGCGGTAGGAGAGACCCAGTACTTC.

This clonotype was observed many times. The rearrangement links TRBV28 to TRBJ2-7, with D unresolved. V was cut by 10 bases and J by 0 bases, with 10 bases left in between. The CDR3 runs 12 residues. CDR1 is MDHEN, CDR2 SYDVKM, per germline. In nucleotides, the CDR3 is TGTGCCACCCAAACACCCTCCTACGAGCAGTACTTC. As protein: CATQTPSYEQYF.